This entry lists 27 T cell receptor beta chains sequenced from one sample in a study of blood T cell repertoires in COVID-19. Produced via immunoSEQ multiplex PCR; TCRdb's table is partial and in-frame only. Of around 120,000 clones listed, 86% were seen once; the top ten hold around 2.3%. The sequencing input was PBMCs or T cells enriched from blood (not recorded which). The source of these receptors is a woman aged 45-59 years who had recovered from COVID-19.

In its sample, this clone was seen once. The V gene is TRBV7-9, the J gene TRBJ1-3, with TRBD1 as a possible D gene (6 bases). Germline values: CDR1 SEHNR, CDR2 FQNEAQ (reference sequence). The CDR3 has 17 amino acids. Trimming pared 4 bases from V and 4 bases from J, leaving 20 bases between. The CDR3 nucleotides read TGTGCCAGCAGCTCCTGGCCTAAACAGGGTGACGGAAACACCATATATTTT. This encodes CASSSWPKQGDGNTIYF.

The rearrangement uses TRBV11-2 and TRBJ2-3, with TRBD2 matching 10 bases. Germline loops: CDR1 SGHAT, CDR2 FQNNGV. Trimming removed 1 base from V and 5 bases from J; junction bases left unmatched: 15. The CDR3 spans 19 residues. This chain's CDR3 is CASSLAVTLAGSGEDTQYF. CDR3 in DNA: TGTGCCAGCAGCTTAGCGGTTACACTAGCGGGGTCCGGAGAAGATACGCAGTATTTT.

Only a few counts were recorded for this clone. J is TRBJ1-5 and V is TRBV12-3 or TRBV12-4; D is unresolved. V was clipped by 4 bases and J by 7 bases, with 8 bases between them. The CDR3 extends over 12 amino acids. Written as DNA, the CDR3 is TGTGCCAGCAGTTATTCCCCACAGCCCCAGCATTTT. This gives the protein CASSYSPQPQHF.

J is TRBJ2-7 and V is TRBV18; tentative D call: TRBD2 (6 bases). V lost 3 bases and J 3 bases, leaving 12 bases between the germline ends. The length of the CDR3 is 14 residues. The germline gives CDR1 KGHSH, CDR2 LQKENI. CDR3 region: CASSPGGSGYEQYF. CDR3 DNA sequence: TGTGCCAGCTCACCCGGGGGTAGCGGCTACGAGCAGTACTTC.

The chain employs TRBV19 and TRBJ2-7; D is unresolved. The germline CDR1 and CDR2 sequences are LNHDA and SQIVND (reference sequence). V was trimmed by 0 bases and J by 5 bases, leaving 8 bases between them. This CDR3 is 13 amino acids long. The CDR3 nucleotides read TGTGCCAGTAGTATAGAGTGGCAGGACGAGCAGTACTTC. Encoded protein: CASSIEWQDEQYF.

The chain is built from TRBV7-9 and TRBJ2-7, with D possibly TRBD1 on 5 matching bases. The CDR3 has 13 amino acids. V lost 5 bases and J lost 4, with 12 bases in between. Germline CDR1 reads SEHNR; CDR2 reads FQNEAQ (reference sequence). This CDR3 is CASSHPTDYEQYF. CDR3 sequence (DNA): TGTGCCAGCAGCCACCCGACAGATTACGAGCAGTACTTC.

This clone was counted once. The rearrangement links TRBV2 to TRBJ2-2; D perhaps matches TRBD2 (6 bases). Germline V gene sequence: CDR1 SNHLY, CDR2 FYNNEI. This CDR3 spans 15 amino acids. The V end lost 4 bases, the J end lost 5 bases, and 14 bases lay between the germline ends. The CDR3 loop reads CASSVAGGTTGELFF. CDR3 DNA sequence: TGTGCCAGCAGTGTTGCCGGGGGTACTACCGGGGAGCTGTTTTTT.

Notes on this clone: One end of the junction is discordant with germline, which a read error may explain. J is TRBJ1-2 and V is TRBV5-1; perhaps TRBD1 as D (5 bases). The CDR3 is made up of 16 amino acids. The germline V gene has CDR1 SGHRS and CDR2 YFSETQ. The CDR3 loop is CASSLVLSGTKYGYTF. The CDR3, as DNA: TGCGCCAGCAGCTTGGTTCTTTCGGGGACTAAATATGGCTACACCTTC.

The chain carries TRBV30 and TRBJ1-2; 9 positions match TRBD1. Germline lookup yields CDR1 GTSNPN and CDR2 SVGIG (reference sequence). Germline trimming cut 5 bases from V and 5 bases from J; bases unmatched to any gene: 12. The CDR3 consists of 15 residues. CDR3 protein: CAWRQNRGLYYGYTF. CDR3 coding DNA: TGTGCCTGGCGTCAAAACAGGGGGCTCTATTATGGCTACACCTTC.

This clone was observed once. The CDR3 DNA is TGTGCCAGCAGCCCGACGGACAGGGCAGCTTTCTTT. It encodes CASSPTDRAAFF. J is TRBJ1-1 and V is TRBV11-3; 8 nucleotides align to TRBD1. Germline V gene data show CDR1 as SGHNT and CDR2 as YENEEA. The V gene end was trimmed by 5 bases and the J gene end by 10 bases; junction bases not matched to a gene: 6. CDR3 length: 12 residues.

The J gene is TRBJ1-1, the V gene TRBV4-1; possibly TRBD1 for D (5 bases). Germline V CDR1 and CDR2: MGHRA, YSYEKL. CDR3 length equals 15 residues. The germline V and J ends were trimmed by 0 bases and 2 bases, with 10 bases remaining between them. CDR3: CASSQEYRSNTEAFF. The CDR3 nucleotides are TGCGCCAGCAGCCAAGAGTACAGGTCAAACACTGAAGCTTTCTTT.

V usage is TRBV6-5 and J usage is TRBJ1-2, with D possibly matching TRBD1 (5 bases). Germline V CDR1 and CDR2: MNHEY, SVGAGI. Trimming shortened V by 6 bases and J by 4 bases, and 15 bases separated the two germline ends. The CDR3 has 14 amino acids. The CDR3 region has the DNA TGTGCCAGCAGGTCCAGGGCTTCAGGCTATGGCTACACCTTC. As protein: CASRSRASGYGYTF.

CDR3 loop: CASSLGLAGGGTQYF. Here the CDR3 DNA reads TGTGCCAGCAGCTTGGGACTAGCGGGGGGCGGTACGCAGTATTTT. This sequence joins TRBV7-2 and TRBJ2-3, with TRBD2 matching 15 bases. The CDR3 sequence is 15 residues long. Germline V gene data show CDR1 as SGHTA and CDR2 as FQGNSA. V shed 3 bases and J 8 bases; nucleotides not matched to a gene: 3.

The genes are TRBV3-1 (or the pseudogene TRBV3-2) and TRBJ2-7; 7 nucleotides line up with TRBD1. The CDR3 runs to 14 residues. The V gene end was trimmed by 0 bases and the J gene end by 3 bases; junction bases not matched to a gene: 2. Per the germline V gene, CDR1 is LGHDT and CDR2 is YNNKEL (reference sequence). This CDR3 is CASSQEGQFYEQYF. The CDR3 coding sequence is TGTGCCAGCAGCCAAGAGGGACAGTTCTACGAGCAGTACTTC.

The genes are TRBV15 and TRBJ1-6; D call uncertain. The CDR3 has 16 residues. The ends were cut back, 5 bases at V and 0 bases at J, with 11 bases in the middle. CDR1 and CDR2 (germline): LNHNV, YYDKDF (reference sequence). The chain's CDR3 is CATSSGSSSYNSPLHF. The CDR3 coding sequence is TGTGCCACCAGCTCCGGTAGTAGCTCCTATAATTCACCCCTCCACTTT.

The chain carries TRBV5-1 and TRBJ2-1; 11 nucleotides line up with TRBD2. Germline V gene sequence: CDR1 SGHRS, CDR2 YFSETQ. This CDR3 is built from 16 residues. Unmatched junction bases numbered 12, after V lost 3 bases and J lost 10 bases. The CDR3 reads CASSSSGGSTYWEQFF. The CDR3 nucleotides are TGCGCCAGCAGCTCTAGCGGGGGGTCTACTTATTGGGAGCAGTTCTTC.

V gene TRBV4-3 combines with J gene TRBJ2-7; unclear D gene. Trimming shortened V by 0 bases and J by 4 bases, and 22 bases separated the two germline ends. The germline CDR1 and CDR2 sequences are LGHNA and YSLEER. This CDR3 spans 18 amino acids. The CDR3 region is CASSQEIDSGPLGYEQYF. The CDR3 DNA reads TGCGCCAGCAGCCAAGAAATAGACTCCGGCCCCCTTGGGTACGAGCAGTACTTC.

This chain links TRBV5-4 with TRBJ2-7, with 7 bases fitting TRBD1. The CDR3 sequence is 14 residues long. Germline V gene lookup returns CDR1 SGHNT and CDR2 YYREEE (reference sequence). J lost 3 bases, V lost 3 bases, and 6 bases had no gene match. DNA for the CDR3: TGTGCCAGCAGCTACGCAACAGGGGTCTACGAGCAGTACTTC. Residues: CASSYATGVYEQYF.

The rearrangement uses TRBV7-2 and TRBJ2-3, with 12 positions matching TRBD2. The CDR3 totals 18 residues. The germline V gene has CDR1 SGHTA and CDR2 FQGNSA. Germline trimming cut 5 bases from V and 6 bases from J; bases unmatched to any gene: 15. In DNA, the CDR3 is TGTGCCAGCAGCCCTAGGACTAGCGGGGACCTCAGGGGGGATACGCAGTATTTT. Translating it yields CASSPRTSGDLRGDTQYF.

The chain combines TRBV5-4 with TRBJ1-1, with a tentative D call TRBD1 (6 bases). CDR3 length equals 13 residues. The V gene's germline CDR1 is SGHNT and CDR2 YYREEE (reference sequence). V was shortened by 2 bases and J by 4 bases, with 9 bases between the two germline ends. In DNA form, the CDR3 reads TGTGCCAGCAGCTTCAGGGGATCCACTGAAGCTTTCTTT. This translates into CASSFRGSTEAFF.

The CDR3 protein is CASSFGTDHGNTIYF. The CDR3 nucleotides read TGTGCCAGCAGCTTCGGGACAGACCATGGAAACACCATATATTTT. The V and J genes are TRBV7-2 and TRBJ1-3; 7 nucleotides line up with TRBD1. The ends lost 3 bases at V and 3 bases at J; junction bases unmatched: 5. This CDR3 is built from 15 residues. CDR1 and CDR2 from the germline V gene are SGHTA and FQGNSA. The variable domain in full, with the rest retrieved from reference TRBV7-2 and TRBJ1-3, is GAGVSQSPSNKVTEKGKDVELRCDPISGHTALYWYRQSLGQGLEFLIYFQGNSAPDKSGLPSDRFSAERTGGSVSTLTIQRTQQEDSAVYLCASSFGTDHGNTIYFGEGSWLTVV.

For the CDR3, the DNA is TGCGCCAGCAGCCAGGGACAGGCCTCCTACAATGAGCAGTTCTTC. It specifies CASSQGQASYNEQFF. The chain links TRBV4-3 to TRBJ2-1; 8 positions agree with TRBD1. Germline assignment: CDR1 LGHNA and CDR2 YSLEER. The V segment lost 3 bases and the J segment 0 bases; nucleotides outside the gene matches: 1. The CDR3 is 15 residues long.

The chain uses TRBV19 and TRBJ2-3, with no clear D. Germline CDR1 and CDR2: LNHDA and SQIVND (reference sequence). The length of the CDR3 is 17 residues. V was clipped by 3 bases and J by 2 bases, with 18 bases between them. DNA for the CDR3: TGTGCCAGTAGTATCGCGATCAAATCGTTTAACACAGATACGCAGTATTTT. It yields the protein CASSIAIKSFNTDTQYF.

The chain is built from TRBV19 and TRBJ2-7; 7 bases fit TRBD1. Germline lookup yields CDR1 LNHDA and CDR2 SQIVND (reference sequence). Trimming cost V 7 bases and J 1 base; bases outside gene matches: 4. The CDR3 contains 13 residues. The CDR3 DNA reads as TGTGCCAGTAAGGCAGGGGGTTCCTACGAGCAGTACTTC. Translated: CASKAGGSYEQYF.

This rearrangement joins TRBV4-2 to TRBJ2-3; 10 positions match TRBD2. Germline values: CDR1 LGHNA, CDR2 YNFKEQ. This CDR3 comprises 16 residues. The V gene end was trimmed by 0 bases and the J gene end by 1 base; junction bases not matched to a gene: 1. CDR3 loop: CASSQDLAGGTDTQYF. DNA of the CDR3: TGTGCCAGCAGCCAAGATCTAGCGGGGGGCACAGATACGCAGTATTTT.

The chain carries TRBV29-1 and TRBJ2-1; 9 nucleotides agree with TRBD2. Per the germline V gene, CDR1 is SQVTM and CDR2 is ANQGSEA. This CDR3 comprises 16 residues. J gave up 7 bases and V 4 bases, and 14 bases lay outside the gene matches. CDR3 nucleotide sequence: TGCAGCGTTGGATACGACCGGGACAGCGGGGGGAATGAGCAGTTCTTC. It yields the protein CSVGYDRDSGGNEQFF.

This clone showed up just a few times. This chain links TRBV7-9 with TRBJ1-3; 8 bases line up with TRBD1. The ends lost 5 bases at V and 5 bases at J; junction bases unmatched: 8. Germline loops: CDR1 SEHNR, CDR2 FQNEAQ (reference sequence). The CDR3 runs to 15 residues. The CDR3 reads CASSAGTGLRNTIYF. CDR3 nucleotides: TGTGCCAGCAGCGCCGGGACAGGCTTAAGAAACACCATATATTTT.